These 27 T cell receptor beta chains share one sample of origin, sequenced in a study of radiation and T cells in renal cell carcinoma. Profiling relied on immunoSEQ multiplex PCR, and the TCRdb table lists in-frame clones only, not all of them. The table has roughly 9,600 clones, roughly 60% seen once. Treatment reported: 15 Gy SBRT to primary tumor, nephrectomy 4 weeks later. Sequencing used tumor tissue, obtained from a patient whose treatment included radiotherapy and nephrectomy. These TCRs come from a woman between 50 and 59 years old with renal cell carcinoma.

The V and J genes are TRBV27 and TRBJ1-5; 7 bases map to TRBD1. CDR3 length equals 16 residues. With 3 bases clipped from V and 3 bases from J, the junction kept 8 bases outside the gene matches. The germline CDR1 and CDR2 sequences are MNHEY and SMNVEV (reference sequence). CDR3: CASSFEWTGLNQPQHF. The CDR3 DNA reads as TGTGCCAGCAGTTTCGAATGGACAGGCCTCAATCAGCCCCAGCATTTT.

The rearrangement uses TRBV11-2 and TRBJ2-1, with 11 bases identical to TRBD2. The CDR3 loop spans 14 amino acids. Trimming removed 7 bases from V and 10 bases from J; junction bases left unmatched: 9. The germline V gene has CDR1 SGHAT and CDR2 FQNNGV. The chain's CDR3 is CASTLAGGSREQFF. CDR3 sequence (DNA): TGTGCCAGCACCCTAGCGGGAGGCTCCCGGGAGCAGTTCTTC.

Concerning this clone: At one boundary the junction diverges from the germline segment, which might be a read error. The rearrangement links TRBV12-5 to TRBJ1-4; possibly TRBD1 for D (6 bases). Germline V gene lookup returns CDR1 LGHNT and CDR2 FRNRAP. The CDR3 totals 15 residues. Written as DNA, the CDR3 is TGTGCTAGTGGTTTACGACAGGCCTTACTCCAAAAAACTGTTTTT. Translating gives CASGLRQALLQKTVF.

This clone was observed a handful of times. V and J are TRBV5-1 and TRBJ1-3, with TRBD1 identical over 8 bases. Germline V gene sequence: CDR1 SGHRS, CDR2 YFSETQ. The CDR3 loop spans 16 amino acids. V trimming: 0 bases; J trimming: 4 bases; junction bases outside the gene matches: 6. CDR3 sequence reads: CASSLDGQGQGNTIYF. DNA of the CDR3: TGCGCCAGCAGCTTGGATGGACAGGGACAAGGAAACACCATATATTTT.

The chain recombines TRBV6-5 with TRBJ2-7, with D perhaps matching TRBD2 (5 bases). The CDR3 sequence is 15 residues long. Germline V gives CDR1 MNHEY, CDR2 SVGAGI. V was cut by 5 bases and J by 5 bases, with 19 bases left in between. The CDR3 spells CASSRPLGGLDEQYF. CDR3 DNA: TGTGCCAGCAGTCGACCGCTAGGAGGTTTGGACGAGCAGTACTTC.

The J gene is TRBJ1-2, the V gene TRBV9; 7 nucleotides agree with TRBD1. The germline V gene encodes CDR1 SGDLS and CDR2 YYNGEE. V shed 2 bases and J 4 bases; nucleotides not matched to a gene: 8. The CDR3 is made up of 15 amino acids. DNA of the CDR3: TGTGCCAGCAGCGTTTCTACCGGGACAGCCTATGGCTACACCTTC. Protein product: CASSVSTGTAYGYTF.

The chain employs TRBV4-2 and TRBJ2-7; D remains ambiguous. The CDR3 has 14 residues. Germline values: CDR1 LGHNA, CDR2 YNFKEQ. V lost 3 bases to trimming and J lost 5 bases, with 14 bases between them. CDR3 protein: CASSHQTNLDEQYF. The CDR3 DNA sequence: TGTGCCAGCAGCCACCAGACAAATCTCGACGAGCAGTACTTC.

The chain carries TRBV19 and TRBJ1-5; maybe TRBD1 (5 bases). The CDR3 covers 16 residues. Germline V gene sequence: CDR1 LNHDA, CDR2 SQIVND (reference sequence). Trimming took 4 bases from V and 0 from J, leaving 13 bases between them. Here the CDR3 reads CASSKGRSSSNQPQHF. The CDR3 DNA is TGTGCCAGTAGTAAGGGACGGTCATCTAGCAATCAGCCCCAGCATTTT. Variable domain in full (rest from reference TRBV19 and TRBJ1-5): DGGITQSPKYLFRKEGQNVTLSCEQNLNHDAMYWYRQDPGQGLRLIYYSQIVNDFQKGDIAEGYSVSREKKESFPLTVTSAQKNPTAFYLCASSKGRSSSNQPQHFGDGTRLSIL.

V and J are TRBV4-1 and TRBJ2-7, with 10 bases matching TRBD1. CDR1 and CDR2 from the germline V gene are MGHRA and YSYEKL. CDR3 size: 14 residues. The V and J ends lost 2 bases and 5 bases, in that order; junction bases with no gene match: 3. Here the CDR3 reads CASSQSTGGNEQYF. CDR3 coding DNA: TGCGCCAGCAGCCAATCGACAGGGGGCAACGAGCAGTACTTC.

The rearrangement links TRBV18 to TRBJ2-5; a possible D gene is TRBD1 (6 bases). Germline CDR1 reads KGHSH; CDR2 reads LQKENI. V was shortened by 3 bases and J by 10 bases, with 12 bases between the two germline ends. The length of the CDR3 is 12 residues. For the CDR3, the DNA is TGTGCCAGCTCACCGGACCCAGGGGACCAGTACTTC. Translated, it gives CASSPDPGDQYF. The whole variable domain, remainder taken from reference TRBV18 and TRBJ2-5, is NAGVMQNPRHLVRRRGQEARLRCSPMKGHSHVYWYRQLPEEGLKFMVYLQKENIIDESGMPKERFSAEFPKEGPSILRIQQVVRGDSAAYFCASSPDPGDQYFGPGTRLLVL.

The V call is TRBV28, the J call TRBJ2-7, with 9 bases lining up with TRBD1. This CDR3 spans 14 amino acids. The V and J ends lost 5 bases and 4 bases, in that order; junction bases with no gene match: 6. In germline, CDR1 is MDHEN, CDR2 SYDVKM. CDR3 sequence (DNA): TGTGCCAGCAGTAACCGGGACAGGGCTTACGAGCAGTACTTC. Translating it yields CASSNRDRAYEQYF.

This clone was observed a handful of times. The V call is TRBV7-9, the J call TRBJ1-5; D ambiguous. V lost 6 bases to trimming and J lost 6 bases, with 12 bases between them. The CDR3 is 13 amino acids. Germline V gives CDR1 SEHNR, CDR2 FQNEAQ (reference sequence). In DNA, the CDR3 is TGTGCCAGCAGTTTCAGTGGAGTTCAGCCCCAGCATTTT. This translates into CASSFSGVQPQHF.

This rearrangement joins TRBV5-6 to TRBJ1-2; perhaps TRBD1 as D (6 bases). The germline CDR1 and CDR2 sequences are SGHDT and YYEEEE. V gave up 2 bases and J gave up 4 bases, with 15 bases separating them. This CDR3 has 15 residues. In nucleotides, the CDR3 is TGTGCCAGCAGCTTATCCGGGGGGCAGAGCTATGGCTACACCTTC. Translated: CASSLSGGQSYGYTF.

This clone was seen once. The chain's CDR3 is CASSQPSRGQGGYTF. Written as DNA, the CDR3 is TGCGCCAGCAGTCAACCCTCCCGAGGACAAGGGGGCTACACCTTC. The chain joins TRBV23-1 to TRBJ1-2; possible D gene TRBD1, 5 bases. TRBV23-1 falls under the ORF class, with uncertain function. The CDR3 covers 15 residues. Trimming took off 2 bases at V and 8 bases at J, with 18 bases between the two ends.

V and J are TRBV28 and TRBJ1-1, with 9 bases lining up with TRBD1. Germline trimming cut 5 bases from V and 2 bases from J; bases unmatched to any gene: 15. CDR3 length: 18 residues. CDR1 is MDHEN, CDR2 SYDVKM, per germline. Written as DNA, the CDR3 is TGTGCCAGCAGTCTACCTGGGTCCGGGACAGGGCTAAACACTGAAGCTTTCTTT. Protein sequence: CASSLPGSGTGLNTEAFF.

The table lists this clone with a few counts. The chain uses TRBV4-2 and TRBJ2-1, with D perhaps TRBD2 (7 bases). V lost 4 bases and J lost 3, with 16 bases in between. CDR3 length: 16 amino acids. CDR1 and CDR2 from the germline V gene are LGHNA and YNFKEQ. CDR3 DNA sequence: TGTGCCAGCAGCCCCGAGGCAGCGGGACACTACAATGAGCAGTTCTTC. Translation: CASSPEAAGHYNEQFF.

The rearrangement links TRBV7-2 to TRBJ1-1; weak D call: TRBD1 (5 bases). Trimming took 5 bases from V and 1 from J, leaving 14 bases between them. Germline V gene sequence: CDR1 SGHTA, CDR2 FQGNSA. The CDR3 contains 15 residues. The CDR3 DNA reads TGTGCCAGCAGCAGAGACGGGGGGGAGAACACTGAAGCTTTCTTT. As protein: CASSRDGGENTEAFF.

This chain connects TRBV19 to TRBJ1-5, with 7 bases identical to TRBD1. CDR3 length: 14 amino acids. CDR1 LNHDA and CDR2 SQIVND come from the germline V gene (reference sequence). After removal of 7 bases from V and 9 bases from J, the junction contained 12 bases not matched to a gene. The CDR3 DNA is TGTGCCAGTATTGGGACAGCCGATGGTAGGCCCCAGCATTTT. Its translation: CASIGTADGRPQHF.

The chain employs TRBV5-4 and TRBJ2-4; 9 bases agree with TRBD2. The V segment lost 4 bases and the J segment 9 bases; nucleotides outside the gene matches: 8. The CDR3 contains 14 residues. Per germline, CDR1 SGHNT and CDR2 YYREEE (reference sequence). The CDR3 DNA reads TGTGCCAGCAGCCTAGCGGGGTCCCAAACCATTCAGTACTTC. Protein: CASSLAGSQTIQYF.

The V call is TRBV20-1, the J call TRBJ1-2, with 7 bases that match TRBD1. Per the germline V gene, CDR1 is DFQATT and CDR2 is SNEGSKA (reference sequence). CDR3 length: 11 residues. V was clipped by 6 bases and J by 4 bases; unmatched bases: 2. The CDR3 protein is CSARQGYGYTF. CDR3 sequence (DNA): TGCAGTGCCAGACAGGGCTATGGCTACACCTTC.

This clone appeared once. Here the CDR3 reads CASSTGLAGTSSDTQYF. The CDR3 DNA is TGTGCCAGCAGCACTGGACTAGCGGGAACATCATCAGATACGCAGTATTTT. This sequence joins TRBV5-4 and TRBJ2-3; 12 nucleotides match TRBD2. The CDR3 is made up of 17 amino acids. CDR1 is SGHNT, CDR2 YYREEE, per germline (reference sequence). Losses at the gene ends were 4 bases for V and 4 bases for J; bases not matched to a gene: 10.

The CDR3 here is CASSSWTGGNNEQFF. The CDR3 bases are TGTGCCAGCAGTTCCTGGACAGGGGGGAATAATGAGCAGTTCTTC. This chain connects TRBV27 to TRBJ2-1, with TRBD1 matching over 10 bases. Losses at the gene ends were 4 bases for V and 7 bases for J; bases not matched to a gene: 7. Per the germline V gene, CDR1 is MNHEY and CDR2 is SMNVEV (reference sequence). The CDR3 consists of 15 residues.

This clone was observed a handful of times. This chain connects TRBV30 to TRBJ2-2, with 9 bases that match TRBD1. V lost 2 bases and J lost 5; bases outside the gene matches: 6. CDR1 is GTSNPN, CDR2 SVGIG, per germline (reference sequence). The CDR3 is 15 residues long. The CDR3 here is CAWSHRDRETGELFF. For the CDR3, the DNA is TGTGCCTGGAGTCACCGGGACAGGGAAACCGGGGAGCTGTTTTTT.

The J gene is TRBJ1-2, the V gene TRBV10-2; D unclear. The CDR3 sequence is 12 residues long. V gave up 6 bases and J gave up 1 base, with 6 bases separating them. The germline CDR1 and CDR2 sequences are WSHSY and SAAADI. The CDR3 coding sequence is TGCGCCAGCAGACCAGATAACTATGGCTACACCTTC. It translates to CASRPDNYGYTF.

This clone was found a few times. This sequence joins TRBV6-5 and TRBJ2-3; 9 bases align to TRBD2. Germline CDR1 is MNHEY and CDR2 is SVGAGI. Germline trimming cut 4 bases from V and 4 bases from J; bases unmatched to any gene: 3. There are 14 residues in the CDR3. The CDR3 spells CASSLAGVPDTQYF. CDR3 sequence (DNA): TGTGCCAGCAGTTTAGCGGGAGTCCCAGATACGCAGTATTTT.

This rearrangement joins TRBV6-5 to TRBJ1-5, with D unclear. The CDR3 is made up of 13 amino acids. Germline V gene lookup returns CDR1 MNHEY and CDR2 SVGAGI. The germline V and J ends were trimmed by 6 bases and 2 bases, with 8 bases remaining between them. CDR3 region: CASRVVGNQPQHF. CDR3 sequence (DNA): TGTGCCAGCAGGGTCGTGGGCAATCAGCCCCAGCATTTT.

This clone was found a few times. CDR3 sequence: CASSLATGTTEAFF. CDR3 bases: TGTGCCAGCAGCTTAGCGACAGGGACCACTGAAGCTTTCTTT. V is TRBV7-8 and J is TRBJ1-1, with TRBD1 matching over 7 bases. V shed 0 bases and J 4 bases; nucleotides not matched to a gene: 2. Per germline, CDR1 SGHVS and CDR2 FQNEAQ. The CDR3 is 14 amino acids.